The 15 T cell receptor beta chains below all came from one sample that was sequenced in a study of tissue T cells after allogeneic stem cell transplantation. Described time point: mouse harvest day 7 after allogeneic transplant. Mouse grafts combined 10^7 T-cell-depleted bone marrow cells with 10^6 splenic CD5+ T cells. Assay used: immunoSEQ multiplex PCR; TCRdb lists only in-frame clones, some missing. The sample carries thousands of clones, more than 40% recorded once. Sample: skin. These receptors came from a female BALB/c mouse given C57BL/6 T cells with graft-versus-host disease after an allogeneic hematopoietic cell transplant.

Remarks on this clone: The gene symbols are mouse symbols. The read is 1 residue too short to cover the CDR3 end, so that end is filled in from the germline J gene. The chain has TRBV26 and TRBJ1-1, with TRBD1 matching over 9 bases. The CDR3 consists of 13 residues. V trimming: 7 bases; J trimming: 1 base; junction bases outside the gene matches: 1. Germline assignment: CDR1 KGHPV and CDR2 FQNQEV (reference sequence). The sequenced CDR3 bases are TGTGCCAGCAAGGGACAGGGGAACACAGAAGTCTTC. It is translated as CASKGQGNTEVF. The CDR3 reads in full as CASKGQGNTEVFF.

About this clone itself: All gene names here are mouse names. The read ends 1 residue shy of where the CDR3 ends; the end is completed using the germline J gene. V gene TRBV16 combines with J gene TRBJ2-5, with 8 bases identical to TRBD2. Trimming at V came to 0 bases and at J to 5 bases, leaving 1 base not matched to a gene. This CDR3 is 14 amino acids long. From germline, CDR1 is SGHSA and CDR2 FRNQAP. CDR3 bases read: TGTGCAAGCAGCTTAGAATGGGGGGGAGACACCCAGTAC. Protein: CASSLEWGGDTQY. The complete CDR3 sequence is CASSLEWGGDTQYF.

This clone was seen a few times. Gene names and germline refer to mouse. The CDR3 end lies 1 residue beyond the end of the read and is filled in from the germline J gene. The chain uses TRBV3 and TRBJ2-1, with 10 bases that match TRBD2. The CDR3 has 14 residues. V was pared by 3 bases and J by 7 bases, with 3 bases of the junction left unmatched. Per germline, CDR1 SNHLY and CDR2 FYNGKV (reference sequence). The CDR3 region is CASSLTGGIAEQFF. CDR3 DNA, as far as it was read: TGTGCCAGCAGCTTGACTGGGGGGATAGCTGAGCAGTTC.

This clone occurred a few times. Gene names denote mouse genes. The CDR3 end lies 1 residue beyond the end of the read and is filled in from the germline J gene. This chain joins TRBV15 and TRBJ2-1, with TRBD1 as a possible D gene (7 bases). Deletions cut 2 bases from V and 7 bases from J, with 9 bases between. The CDR3 runs 13 residues. Germline V gene data show CDR1 as SGHND and CDR2 as FRSKSL. The chain's CDR3 is CASSLQGGAEQFF. The sequenced CDR3 bases are TGTGCCAGCAGTTTACAGGGGGGAGCTGAGCAGTTC.

In regard to this clone: Germline and genes here are mouse. The read terminates 1 residue before the CDR3 end, so the remaining end is supplied by the germline J gene. The chain couples TRBV26 to TRBJ2-2, with 8 bases fitting TRBD1. The CDR3 is 15 amino acids. Germline V lookup: CDR1 KGHPV, CDR2 FQNQEV (reference sequence). V shed 2 bases and J 2 bases; nucleotides not matched to a gene: 1. This chain's CDR3 is CASSLQGANTGQLYF. The DNA read from the CDR3 is TGTGCCAGCAGTCTGCAGGGGGCGAACACCGGGCAGCTCTAC.

For this clone: Genes and germline come from the mouse. The missing CDR3 end, 1 residue past where the read stops, is filled in from the germline J gene. The rearrangement uses TRBV16 and TRBJ2-7; 9 bases agree with TRBD1. Germline assignment: CDR1 SGHSA and CDR2 FRNQAP. The junction had 1 base not matched to a gene; V was cut back by 1 base and J by 3 bases. The CDR3 has 14 amino acids. CDR3 DNA, as far as it was read: TGTGCAAGCAGCTTAGGGACAGGGGTCTATGAACAGTAC. Its translation is CASSLGTGVYEQY. In full, the CDR3 is CASSLGTGVYEQYF.

This clone was detected a few times. Gene names and germline refer to mouse. CDR3 DNA (partial): TGTGCCAGCTCTACCAACCAGGCTCCGCTT. It is translated as CASSTNQAPL. The full CDR3 protein is CASSTNQAPLF. This chain links TRBV12-2 with TRBJ1-5; D gene uncertain. The read halts 1 residue ahead of the CDR3 end, with the missing end drawn from the germline J gene. Germline V gene lookup returns CDR1 SGHLS and CDR2 HYDKME. The germline V and J ends were trimmed by 3 bases and 3 bases, with 2 bases remaining between them. This CDR3 has 11 amino acids.

This clone showed up just a few times. The genes and germline here are from mouse. The read is 1 residue too short to cover the CDR3 end, so that end is filled in from the germline J gene. The chain uses TRBV3 and TRBJ1-5; 9 bases line up with TRBD1. Germline CDR1 is SNHLY and CDR2 is FYNGKV (reference sequence). CDR3 length equals 15 residues. V was clipped by 5 bases and J by 6 bases; unmatched bases: 8. The CDR3 loop reads CASSPTGGQGQAPLF. Partial CDR3 DNA: TGTGCCAGCAGCCCGACAGGGGGGCAGGGCCAGGCTCCGCTT.

Concerning this clone itself: The genes and germline here are from mouse. The read finishes 1 residue shy of the CDR3 end, and the germline J gene is used to complete it. The chain is built from TRBV3 and TRBJ2-4; 7 bases are shared with TRBD1. Germline CDR1 is SNHLY and CDR2 is FYNGKV (reference sequence). Germline trimming cut 4 bases from V and 4 bases from J; bases unmatched to any gene: 2. CDR3 size: 13 residues. The CDR3 protein is CASSSGQKNTLYF. CDR3 DNA, as far as it was read: TGTGCCAGCAGCTCGGGACAGAAAAACACCTTGTAC. Using reference TRBV3 and TRBJ2-4 for the parts outside the CDR3, the full variable domain is GPKVLQIPSHQIIDMGQMVTLNCDPVSNHLYFYWYKQILGQQMEFLVNFYNGKVMEKSKLFKDQFSVERPDGSYFTLKIQPTALEDSAVYFCASSSGQKNTLYFGAGTRLSVL.

This clone occurred a few times. Gene names and germline refer to mouse. The CDR3 end is not reached by the read, which stops 1 residue before it; the germline J gene fills it in. The chain combines TRBV15 with TRBJ2-1; weak D call: TRBD2 (6 bases). V was clipped by 4 bases and J by 0 bases, with 7 bases between them. The germline gives CDR1 SGHND, CDR2 FRSKSL. This CDR3 region has 14 residues. CDR3 loop: CASSSGANYAEQFF. CDR3 DNA, as far as it was read: TGTGCCAGCAGTTCTGGGGCTAACTATGCTGAGCAGTTC.

Note on this clone: Gene and germline names: mouse. The read comes to an end 1 residue before the CDR3 does, leaving the germline J gene to fill in the end. The chain uses TRBV26 and TRBJ2-7; weak D call: TRBD2 (6 bases). CDR1 and CDR2 from the germline V gene are KGHPV and FQNQEV (reference sequence). The CDR3 consists of 11 residues. V was cut by 6 bases and J by 4 bases, with 7 bases left in between. The CDR3 protein is CASSLGYEQYF. CDR3 DNA (partial): TGTGCCAGCAGCCTGGGGTATGAACAGTAC.

A word on this clone: Germline and genes here are mouse. The read ends 1 residue before the CDR3 terminus; that terminus is restored from the germline J gene. The chain uses TRBV26 and TRBJ2-1, with TRBD2 matching 13 bases. This CDR3 comprises 16 residues. The germline gives CDR1 KGHPV, CDR2 FQNQEV (reference sequence). Germline trimming cut 6 bases from V and 3 bases from J; bases unmatched to any gene: 5. CDR3 sequence: CASSLGLGGRYAEQFF. Incomplete CDR3 DNA: TGTGCCAGCAGCCTTGGACTGGGGGGGCGCTATGCTGAGCAGTTC.

The sample holds a few counts of this clone. The genes and germline here are from mouse. The CDR3 goes on 1 residue after the read ends, and that part is filled in from the germline J gene. The chain couples TRBV26 to TRBJ1-4; D gene uncertain. Germline-derived CDR1 and CDR2 are KGHPV and FQNQEV (reference sequence). Trimming stripped 4 bases from V and 4 bases from J, with 4 bases between. The CDR3 has 12 residues. The CDR3 DNA, read in part, is TGTGCCAGCAGTCCATACAACGAAAGATTATTT. It specifies CASSPYNERLF. The CDR3 in full is CASSPYNERLFF.

Remarks on this clone: The gene names given are mouse names. Read sequence stops 1 residue before the CDR3 end, and the germline J gene provides the missing end. The same CDR3 arises from other DNA sequences in this sample as well. The V call is TRBV26, the J call TRBJ2-4, with D uncertain. The CDR3 runs 14 residues. V lost 2 bases and J lost 2, with 8 bases in between. Germline V lookup: CDR1 KGHPV, CDR2 FQNQEV (reference sequence). The CDR3 DNA, read in part, is TGTGCCAGCAGTCTGGCAGGATCTCAAAACACCTTGTAC. It specifies CASSLAGSQNTLY. The CDR3 in full is CASSLAGSQNTLYF.

This clone was seen more than once but under ten times. Germline and genes: mouse. The read terminates 1 residue ahead of where the CDR3 ends, so the germline J gene completes it. Within the sample, other DNA sequences also encode this same CDR3. The chain couples TRBV26 to TRBJ2-1; TRBD1 is a possible D gene (5 bases). The CDR3 is 14 residues long. V was trimmed by 2 bases and J by 1 base, leaving 6 bases between them. The V gene's germline CDR1 is KGHPV and CDR2 FQNQEV (reference sequence). CDR3 sequence reads: CASSLPGNYAEQFF. The sequenced part of the CDR3 DNA is TGTGCCAGCAGTCTGCCAGGGAACTATGCTGAGCAGTTC.